Sequencing of this TCR beta chain was carried out in a study of CD8 T cells in Susac syndrome. A quantity of roughly 0.5 to 1 ug RNA underwent reverse transcription using random hexamers. The authors amplified TCR beta CDR3 across 54 Vbeta and 13 Jbeta using immunoSEQ multiplex PCR. TCRdb re-derived calls from the immunoSEQ multiplex PCR reads in MiXCR, one entry per CDR3 protein. The profile shows 95,000 to 150,000 distinct CDR3 sequences, around 96% of them singletons. Germline CDR1 SQVTM, CDR2 ANQGSEA. The CDR3 has 12 amino acids. The V end lost 6 bases, the J end lost 7 bases, and 16 bases lay between the germline ends.

This sequence originates from a human donor with Susac syndrome. The sequenced material came from CD4+ T cells from PBMCs. V usage is TRBV29-1 and J usage is TRBJ2-7; weak D call: TRBD2 (6 bases). This CDR3 reads CSVRGILGEQYF. The CDR3 DNA follows: TGCAGCGTCCGCGGGATTCTGGGGGAGCAGTACTTC.